A single sample gave rise to the 21 T cell receptor beta chains below, sequenced in a study of T cell repertoires in cytomegalovirus infection. TCRdb fed the reads into MiXCR, producing one record per CDR3 protein. The repertoire has over 300,000 distinct CDR3 sequences, roughly 15% of them found once; the top ten carry about 11%. The sample comprised PBMCs. These receptor sequences come from a human donor in good health (CMV status not recorded). Some clones in this sample may be carry-over from other donors' samples.

At least ten counts were recorded for this clonotype. The chain has TRBV10-3 and TRBJ1-2; D is possibly TRBD1 (6 bases). This CDR3 spans 13 amino acids. Germline V CDR1 and CDR2: ENHRY, SYGVKD. V was clipped by 7 bases and J by 3 bases, with 12 bases between them. CDR3 nucleotide sequence: TGTGCCATCACAGGACAGTTCTACTATGGCTACACCTTC. Encoded protein: CAITGQFYYGYTF.

This clonotype came up a few times. This sequence joins TRBV12-3 or TRBV12-4 and TRBJ1-4; D is possibly TRBD1 (5 bases). The V and J ends lost 1 base and 4 bases respectively, with 10 bases between them. This CDR3 has 15 amino acids. CDR3: CASSLGGRINEKLFF. The CDR3, as DNA: TGTGCCAGCAGTTTAGGGGGACGGATTAATGAAAAACTGTTTTTT.

This clonotype was seen more than once but under ten times. CDR3 bases: TGTGCCAGCAGTCCCGCAGGAGGGGGCGGTCAGCCCCAGCATTTT. Amino acids: CASSPAGGGGQPQHF. The rearrangement links TRBV6-2 or TRBV6-3 to TRBJ1-5; TRBD1 matches 7 bases. The CDR3 runs to 15 residues. With 5 bases clipped from V and 6 bases from J, the junction kept 10 bases outside the gene matches. Germline V lookup: CDR1 MNHEY, CDR2 SVGEGT.

This clonotype was counted between two and nine times. The chain uses TRBV4-1 and TRBJ1-5, with D hard to call. This CDR3 has 13 residues. V was trimmed by 1 base and J by 8 bases, leaving 9 bases between them. Germline CDR1 and CDR2: MGHRA and YSYEKL. CDR3 nucleotides: TGCGCCAGCAGCCAAGTTTTGGTTGAGCCCCAGCATTTT. This codes for CASSQVLVEPQHF.

This rearrangement joins TRBV6-5 to TRBJ1-3, with D tentatively TRBD1 (5 bases). The V gene lost 2 bases and the J gene lost 2 bases, with 10 bases spanning the gap. Germline V gives CDR1 MNHEY, CDR2 SVGAGI. The CDR3 sequence is 15 residues long. Here the CDR3 DNA reads TGTGCCAGCAGTTACGCCTTGGGGCCTGGAAACACCATATATTTT. Translating gives CASSYALGPGNTIYF.

This chain links TRBV12-5 with TRBJ2-2; no clear D. Per germline, CDR1 LGHNT and CDR2 FRNRAP. The CDR3 consists of 16 residues. The V end lost 0 bases, the J end lost 0 bases, and 8 bases lay between the germline ends. The CDR3 protein is CASGLVVTPNTGELFF. CDR3 coding DNA: TGTGCTAGTGGTTTGGTAGTCACCCCGAACACCGGGGAGCTGTTTTTT.

This clonotype was counted many times. The chain's CDR3 is CASSLSRGGETQYF. The CDR3 bases are TGTGCCAGCAGCCTATCTCGGGGGGGGGAGACCCAGTACTTC. This chain uses TRBV12-3 or TRBV12-4 with TRBJ2-5, with TRBD2 identical over 8 bases. There are 14 residues in the CDR3. V was clipped by 6 bases and J by 5 bases; unmatched bases: 8.

This clonotype came up many times. V gene TRBV28 combines with J gene TRBJ2-5; a weak D match, TRBD2 (6 bases). Per the germline V gene, CDR1 is MDHEN and CDR2 is SYDVKM. This CDR3 spans 15 amino acids. The ends were cut back, 7 bases at V and 1 base at J, with 16 bases in the middle. CDR3: CASMGLGAAQETQYF. In nucleotides, the CDR3 is TGTGCCAGCATGGGACTCGGGGCGGCCCAAGAGACCCAGTACTTC.

At least ten counts were recorded for this clonotype. This chain uses TRBV7-2 with TRBJ2-3; 9 nucleotides agree with TRBD2. Per the germline V gene, CDR1 is SGHTA and CDR2 is FQGNSA. CDR3 length equals 15 residues. V lost 5 bases to trimming and J lost 5 bases; unmatched junction nucleotides: 8. The chain's CDR3 is CASSPTSGGRDTQYF. The CDR3 DNA follows: TGTGCCAGCAGCCCAACCAGCGGGGGGAGAGATACGCAGTATTTT.

The chain employs TRBV28 and TRBJ1-6, with a weak D call TRBD1 (5 bases). CDR3 length: 15 residues. The germline V gene has CDR1 MDHEN and CDR2 SYDVKM. V lost 6 bases and J lost 8, with 17 bases in between. The CDR3 bases are TGTGCCAGCAGCCCCGCTGGAGGGGCTCATTCACCCCTCCACTTT. Amino acid sequence: CASSPAGGAHSPLHF.

At least ten counts were recorded for this clonotype. The genes are TRBV28 and TRBJ2-7; D is possibly TRBD2 (7 bases). CDR3 size: 14 residues. The V and J ends lost 5 bases and 4 bases respectively, with 15 bases between them. CDR1 is MDHEN, CDR2 SYDVKM, per germline. The CDR3 reads CASSRPGGAYEQYF. DNA for the CDR3: TGTGCCAGCAGTAGACCGGGGGGCGCGTACGAGCAGTACTTC.

This clonotype was observed many times. The chain uses TRBV20-1 and TRBJ1-3; D possibly corresponds to TRBD1 (5 bases). This CDR3 comprises 14 residues. Germline CDR1 DFQATT, CDR2 SNEGSKA (reference sequence). V shed 2 bases and J shed 4 bases, with 12 bases lying between them. Here the CDR3 DNA reads TGCAGTGCTAGAAGGGGATCTACCGGAAACACCATATATTTT. Translation: CSARRGSTGNTIYF.

This clonotype was observed a handful of times. CDR3: CATQGANTGELFF. CDR3 DNA: TGTGCCACACAGGGGGCGAACACCGGGGAGCTGTTTTTT. The chain uses TRBV10-3 and TRBJ2-2; 8 positions match TRBD1. Germline CDR1 ENHRY, CDR2 SYGVKD. V lost 10 bases to trimming and J lost 0 bases; unmatched junction nucleotides: 1. CDR3 size: 13 residues.

This chain links TRBV27 with TRBJ2-1, with TRBD2 identical over 10 bases. V shed 7 bases, J shed 8 bases, and the junction held 14 bases outside the gene matches. CDR3 size: 16 residues. Germline CDR1 and CDR2: MNHEY and SMNVEV (reference sequence). CDR3 residues: CASIRLAGLRSDEQFF. The DNA of the CDR3 is TGTGCCAGCATTAGACTAGCGGGCCTCCGAAGCGATGAGCAGTTCTTC.

This clonotype was counted many times. The CDR3 DNA sequence: TGTGCCAGCAGCTTAGCGCAGGGGGTGGGGGATCAGCCCCAGCATTTT. Its translation: CASSLAQGVGDQPQHF. The chain couples TRBV7-2 to TRBJ1-5; the match to TRBD1 covers 7 bases. Looked up from germline, CDR1 is SGHTA and CDR2 is FQGNSA. The CDR3 extends over 16 amino acids. V shed 0 bases, J shed 5 bases, and the junction held 7 bases outside the gene matches. Full variable domain (outside the CDR3, taken from reference TRBV7-2 and TRBJ1-5): GAGVSQSPSNKVTEKGKDVELRCDPISGHTALYWYRQSLGQGLEFLIYFQGNSAPDKSGLPSDRFSAERTGGSVSTLTIQRTQQEDSAVYLCASSLAQGVGDQPQHFGDGTRLSIL.

This clonotype appeared a few times. The chain links TRBV12-3 or TRBV12-4 to TRBJ1-5; no reliable D call. Trimming stripped 7 bases from V and 1 base from J, with 14 bases between. The CDR3 contains 15 residues. The DNA for the CDR3 is TGTGCCAGCACCCTGGGCCCTGGCAGCAATCAGCCCCAGCATTTT. It encodes CASTLGPGSNQPQHF.

Many counts were recorded for this clonotype. The genes are TRBV25-1 and TRBJ1-5; D perhaps matches TRBD1 (5 bases). The germline gives CDR1 MGHDK, CDR2 SYGVNS. Trimming cost V 10 bases and J 0 bases, with 22 bases left between them. CDR3 length: 17 residues. The CDR3 DNA follows: TGTGCCACCAGACTAATACGGGACGGGGATAGCAATCAGCCCCAGCATTTT. It translates to CATRLIRDGDSNQPQHF. The full variable domain, with the rest looked up from reference TRBV25-1 and TRBJ1-5, is EADIYQTPRYLVIGTGKKITLECSQTMGHDKMYWYQQDPGMELHLIHYSYGVNSTEKGDLSSESTVSRIRTEHFPLTLESARPSHTSQYLCATRLIRDGDSNQPQHFGDGTRLSIL.

This clonotype occurred a few times. The chain links TRBV12-3 or TRBV12-4 to TRBJ2-2; D remains ambiguous. This CDR3 contains 13 residues. V was shortened by 5 bases and J by 2 bases, with 6 bases between the two germline ends. The CDR3 DNA reads TGTGCCAGCAGTGCTCAAAACACCGGGGAGCTGTTTTTT. Translating it yields CASSAQNTGELFF.

The gene calls are TRBV5-8 and TRBJ2-1; 8 bases are shared with TRBD1. Germline loops: CDR1 SGHTS, CDR2 YDEGEE. Trimming removed 2 bases from V and 4 bases from J; junction bases left unmatched: 5. This CDR3 is 15 amino acids long. The CDR3 spells CASSFATGEYNEQFF. For the CDR3, the DNA is TGTGCCAGCAGCTTCGCGACAGGGGAATACAATGAGCAGTTCTTC.

This chain joins TRBV28 and TRBJ1-5, with D perhaps TRBD1 (5 bases). This CDR3 region has 14 residues. The V end was cut by 5 bases, the J end by 5 bases, with 13 bases between. Looked up from germline, CDR1 is MDHEN and CDR2 is SYDVKM. In nucleotides, the CDR3 is TGTGCCAGCAGTAGGGGACTCGGCGATCAGCCCCAGCATTTT. Translation: CASSRGLGDQPQHF.

This clonotype was found many times. The chain carries TRBV11-2 and TRBJ2-3; D not certain. The germline V gene encodes CDR1 SGHAT and CDR2 FQNNGV. The CDR3 spans 12 residues. V dropped 5 bases and J dropped 8 bases, with 11 bases sitting between them. The CDR3 DNA sequence: TGTGCCAGCAGCCCCGTCTTCGGTACGCAGTATTTT. Protein: CASSPVFGTQYF.